This T cell receptor (beta chain) was found in a study of T cell responses to AZD1222 COVID-19 vaccine. Study-wide results and caveats: Repertoires were sampled only after the peak T cell response. Donors were mostly white British, more females; clonal diversity possibly underestimated. CD4 TCRs linked to vaccination spanned spike, dominating at 160-218 and 743-854. Unmutated regions of variants are reportedly targeted by nearly half of spike-specific TCRs.

Comments on this clone: What it binds is not known.

Germline V CDR1 and CDR2: SEHNR, FQNEAQ (reference sequence). The CDR3 consists of 16 residues. V was clipped by 5 bases and J by 5 bases, with 18 bases between them. Only in-frame clones appear in the TCRdb table, and some are missing; sequencing was by immunoSEQ multiplex PCR. The table has around 99,000 clones, approximately 90% seen once. This rearrangement joins TRBV7-9 to TRBJ1-4, with D tentatively TRBD1 (5 bases). The source was peripheral blood, collected 28 days after the second AZD1222 dose. This sequence originates from an adult who received the AZD1222 COVID-19 vaccine. The CDR3 nucleotides are TGTGCCAGCAGCCCCTCGGGACGGCCACCAAATGAAAAACTGTTTTTT. It specifies CASSPSGRPPNEKLFF.